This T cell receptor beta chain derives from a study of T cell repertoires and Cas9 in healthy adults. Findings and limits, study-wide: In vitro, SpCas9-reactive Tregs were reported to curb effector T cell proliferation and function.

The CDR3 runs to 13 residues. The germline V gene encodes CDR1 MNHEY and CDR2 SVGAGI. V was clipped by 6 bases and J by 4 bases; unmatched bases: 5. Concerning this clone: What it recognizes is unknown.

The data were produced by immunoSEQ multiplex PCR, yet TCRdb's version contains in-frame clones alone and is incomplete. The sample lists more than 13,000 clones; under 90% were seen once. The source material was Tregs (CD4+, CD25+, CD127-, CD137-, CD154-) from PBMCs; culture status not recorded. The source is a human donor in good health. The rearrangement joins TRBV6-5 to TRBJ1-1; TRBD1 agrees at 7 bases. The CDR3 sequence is CASRPQGVTEAFF. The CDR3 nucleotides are TGTGCCAGCAGACCGCAGGGGGTCACTGAAGCTTTCTTT.